A single sample is the source of the 25 T cell receptor beta chains below, sequenced in a study of cytomegalovirus exposure and HLA in healthy donors. Primers: 60 Vbeta forward and 13 Jbeta reverse. Produced via immunoSEQ multiplex PCR; TCRdb's table is partial and in-frame only. The sample includes some 150,000 clones. The sample was PBMCs. These receptor sequences come from a woman aged 18-29 years in good health and CMV-seropositive.

The chain uses TRBV18 and TRBJ1-4; D might be TRBD1 (5 bases). Germline lookup yields CDR1 KGHSH and CDR2 LQKENI. The CDR3 sequence is 17 residues long. The V gene lost 3 bases and the J gene lost 5 bases, with 19 bases spanning the gap. CDR3 in amino acids: CASSPFGVDILNEKLFF. The CDR3 bases are TGTGCCAGCTCACCGTTTGGAGTGGACATCCTCAATGAAAAACTGTTTTTT.

The chain has TRBV6-5 and TRBJ1-5; tentative D call: TRBD1 (5 bases). Germline V gives CDR1 MNHEY, CDR2 SVGAGI. This CDR3 spans 15 amino acids. The V gene lost 5 bases and the J gene lost 1 base, with 12 bases spanning the gap. Written as DNA, the CDR3 is TGTGCCAGCAGTGCCCAGGGAGGGAGCAATCAGCCCCAGCATTTT. Translating it yields CASSAQGGSNQPQHF.

The chain is built from TRBV6-1 and TRBJ1-4; 7 positions match TRBD1. Trimming removed 4 bases from V and 5 bases from J; junction bases left unmatched: 4. This CDR3 region has 14 residues. Germline V gene lookup returns CDR1 MNHNS and CDR2 SASEGT. The CDR3 bases are TGTGCCAGCAGTGGACAGGGCGGAAATGAAAAACTGTTTTTT. Translated: CASSGQGGNEKLFF.

V usage is TRBV7-9 and J usage is TRBJ2-5; a weak D match, TRBD1 (6 bases). The tail of the sequence fits TRBJ2-7 better, so the J call may be wrong. The CDR3 is made up of 14 amino acids. Germline assignment: CDR1 SEHNR and CDR2 FQNEAQ (reference sequence). CDR3 loop: CASSQGTVNYEQYF. The CDR3 bases are TGTGCCAGCAGCCAGGGGACGGTGAACTACGAGCAGTACTTC.

The chain recombines TRBV7-2 with TRBJ2-5, with D maybe TRBD1 (6 bases). The CDR3 totals 13 residues. Germline V gives CDR1 SGHTA, CDR2 FQGNSA. V lost 5 bases to trimming and J lost 4 bases, with 11 bases between them. Written as DNA, the CDR3 is TGTGCCAGCAGCGCATCCAGGGGAGAGACCCAGTACTTC. This codes for CASSASRGETQYF.

The V and J genes are TRBV7-2 and TRBJ2-5; 9 bases align to TRBD2. Germline CDR1 SGHTA, CDR2 FQGNSA. The V and J ends lost 5 bases and 5 bases, in that order; junction bases with no gene match: 15. CDR3 size: 17 residues. The CDR3 DNA reads TGTGCCAGCAGCCTAGGGGGTAGCGGGGGCCTCCGGGAGACCCAGTACTTC. Translated, it gives CASSLGGSGGLRETQYF.

This sequence joins TRBV11-2 and TRBJ2-3; 7 bases match TRBD2. The CDR3 has 15 amino acids. CDR1 is SGHAT and CDR2 is FQNNGV in the germline V gene. Losses at the gene ends were 1 base for V and 6 bases for J; bases not matched to a gene: 7. This CDR3 is CASSLGGRASDTQYF. The DNA for the CDR3 is TGTGCCAGCAGCTTAGGAGGGAGGGCCTCGGATACGCAGTATTTT.

The chain has TRBV7-6 and TRBJ2-7; D is uncertain. The V end lost 3 bases, the J end lost 2 bases, and 14 bases lay between the germline ends. CDR3 length: 15 amino acids. Germline CDR1 reads SGHVS; CDR2 reads FNYEAQ. The CDR3 sequence: CASSLMAPLTYEQYF. Here the CDR3 DNA reads TGTGCCAGCAGCTTGATGGCCCCATTAACCTACGAGCAGTACTTC.

The rearrangement uses TRBV30 and TRBJ1-2; 8 bases agree with TRBD1. In germline, CDR1 is GTSNPN, CDR2 SVGIG (reference sequence). The CDR3 is made up of 19 amino acids. After removal of 4 bases from V and 0 bases from J, the junction contained 19 bases not matched to a gene. CDR3: CAWNPKAGTGSAANYGYTF. The CDR3 bases are TGTGCCTGGAACCCAAAAGCCGGGACAGGCTCCGCCGCTAACTATGGCTACACCTTC.

The chain is built from TRBV5-5 and TRBJ1-6; 7 bases agree with TRBD1. Trimming at V came to 4 bases and at J to 3 bases, leaving 4 bases not matched to a gene. Germline CDR1 is SGHKS and CDR2 is YYEKEE (reference sequence). CDR3 length: 15 amino acids. In nucleotides, the CDR3 is TGTGCCAGCAGCCAGGGACAGAACTATAATTCACCCCTCCACTTT. It codes for CASSQGQNYNSPLHF.

The chain links TRBV27 to TRBJ2-7; 8 bases agree with TRBD1. Unmatched junction bases numbered 6, after V lost 5 bases and J lost 6 bases. This CDR3 is built from 13 residues. Germline assignment: CDR1 MNHEY and CDR2 SMNVEV (reference sequence). DNA for the CDR3: TGTGCCAGCAGTATTAGACAGGGGTTCGAGCAGTACTTC. It codes for CASSIRQGFEQYF.

The chain is built from TRBV11-3 and TRBJ1-1, with unresolved D. With 1 base removed from V and 3 bases from J, the gap between germline ends came to 9 bases. The CDR3 totals 14 residues. CDR1 is SGHNT and CDR2 is YENEEA in the germline V gene. CDR3 coding DNA: TGTGCCAGCAGCTTAGGATCCGGAGACACTGAAGCTTTCTTT. This translates into CASSLGSGDTEAFF.

The chain employs TRBV29-1 and TRBJ1-2; TRBD1 matches 7 bases. Germline CDR1 is SQVTM and CDR2 is ANQGSEA. The CDR3 runs 13 residues. J was trimmed by 2 bases and V by 5 bases; bases with no gene match: 5. The CDR3 sequence: CSVWLGGNYGYTF. The CDR3 DNA follows: TGCAGCGTTTGGCTAGGGGGCAACTATGGCTACACCTTC. Full variable domain (outside the CDR3, taken from reference TRBV29-1 and TRBJ1-2): SAVISQKPSRDICQRGTSLTIQCQVDSQVTMMFWYRQQPGQSLTLIATANQGSEATYESGFVIDKFPISRPNLTFSTLTVSNMSPEDSSIYLCSVWLGGNYGYTFGSGTRLTVV.

The chain joins TRBV6-5 to TRBJ2-3, with TRBD1 matching 10 bases. Trimming at V came to 5 bases and at J to 4 bases, leaving 3 bases not matched to a gene. The CDR3 has 14 residues. In germline, CDR1 is MNHEY, CDR2 SVGAGI. The CDR3 protein is CASSDRGPADTQYF. In nucleotides, the CDR3 is TGTGCCAGCAGTGACAGGGGGCCCGCAGATACGCAGTATTTT.

The chain uses TRBV4-2 and TRBJ2-1; the D gene is possibly TRBD2 (6 bases). Germline V gives CDR1 LGHNA, CDR2 YNFKEQ. The CDR3 loop spans 15 amino acids. Trimming pared 0 bases from V and 4 bases from J, leaving 10 bases between. In DNA form, the CDR3 reads TGTGCCAGCAGCCAAGAGGCCCGGGGGTACAATGAGCAGTTCTTC. Protein product: CASSQEARGYNEQFF.

The chain joins TRBV4-1 to TRBJ2-5; 8 nucleotides align to TRBD1. The trim removed 6 bases at V and 4 bases at J, leaving 7 bases unmatched. The length of the CDR3 is 14 residues. The germline CDR1 and CDR2 sequences are MGHRA and YSYEKL. The CDR3 nucleotides read TGCGCCAGCAGTCGACAGGGGTGGGTAGAGACCCAGTACTTC. It is translated as CASSRQGWVETQYF.

The rearrangement joins TRBV11-2 to TRBJ1-3; possible D gene TRBD1, 5 bases. V lost 5 bases and J 0 bases, leaving 17 bases between the germline ends. The CDR3 has 17 residues. CDR1 and CDR2 (germline): SGHAT, FQNNGV. CDR3 amino acids: CASSHAARVSSGNTIYF. As DNA, the CDR3 is TGTGCCAGCAGCCATGCTGCCAGGGTGAGCTCTGGAAACACCATATATTTT.

This chain links TRBV5-1 with TRBJ1-4; no definite D call. The CDR3 contains 12 residues. Germline CDR1 reads SGHRS; CDR2 reads YFSETQ. Trimming removed 0 bases from V and 15 bases from J, with 12 bases in between. The CDR3, as DNA: TGCGCCAGCAGCTTGGATATCGCACCGGTGTTTTTT. This codes for CASSLDIAPVFF. Full variable domain (outside the CDR3, taken from reference TRBV5-1 and TRBJ1-4): KAGVTQTPRYLIKTRGQQVTLSCSPISGHRSVSWYQQTPGQGLQFLFEYFSETQRNKGNFPGRFSGRQFSNSRSEMNVSTLELGDSALYLCASSLDIAPVFFGSGTQLSVL.

This chain connects TRBV10-3 to TRBJ1-4; 9 bases align to TRBD1. Germline CDR1 ENHRY, CDR2 SYGVKD. This CDR3 region has 13 residues. V gave up 10 bases and J gave up 8 bases; unmatched junction bases: 8. The CDR3 protein is CATNRDRDEKLFF. CDR3 bases: TGTGCCACCAACCGGGACAGGGACGAAAAACTGTTTTTT.

V gene TRBV5-1 combines with J gene TRBJ1-6, with D possibly matching TRBD1 (5 bases). V was shortened by 3 bases and J by 10 bases, with 20 bases between the two germline ends. In germline, CDR1 is SGHRS, CDR2 YFSETQ. This CDR3 is built from 16 residues. The CDR3 DNA follows: TGCGCCAGCAGCTCTGGGGGGGGGTCGGAGAACTCACCCCTCCACTTT. Its translation: CASSSGGGSENSPLHF.

CDR3 sequence: CASSQDLSRAWNEQYF. The CDR3, as DNA: TGTGCCAGCAGCCAAGATCTCTCCAGGGCGTGGAACGAGCAGTACTTC. This chain links TRBV4-2 with TRBJ2-7, with a possible D match to TRBD1 (5 bases). Trimming stripped 0 bases from V and 5 bases from J, with 17 bases between. Germline V lookup: CDR1 LGHNA, CDR2 YNFKEQ. The CDR3 is 16 amino acids.

The chain combines TRBV29-1 with TRBJ2-7; TRBD2 aligns across 7 bases. V was pared by 3 bases and J by 10 bases, with 9 bases of the junction left unmatched. The V gene's germline CDR1 is SQVTM and CDR2 ANQGSEA. This CDR3 is 12 amino acids long. The CDR3 reads CSVDSGVTGQYF. The CDR3 nucleotides are TGCAGCGTTGACAGCGGGGTAACGGGACAGTACTTC.

J is TRBJ2-3 and V is TRBV11-2; possible D gene TRBD2, 6 bases. The V gene's germline CDR1 is SGHAT and CDR2 FQNNGV. The CDR3 totals 15 residues. V gave up 3 bases and J gave up 3 bases, with 13 bases separating them. In DNA, the CDR3 is TGTGCCAGCAGCTTCGGACTATCGTGGACAGATACGCAGTATTTT. Its protein is CASSFGLSWTDTQYF.

The V call is TRBV29-1, the J call TRBJ1-2, with D possibly TRBD1 on 5 matching bases. Germline V gene lookup returns CDR1 SQVTM and CDR2 ANQGSEA. Trimming stripped 7 bases from V and 5 bases from J, with 8 bases between. The CDR3 is made up of 10 amino acids. The CDR3 region is CSGGDYGYTF. Here the CDR3 DNA reads TGCAGCGGGGGGGATTATGGCTACACCTTC.

The rearrangement joins TRBV14 to TRBJ2-5; D possibly corresponds to TRBD2 (6 bases). Trimming pared 5 bases from V and 5 bases from J, leaving 15 bases between. The CDR3 has 14 amino acids. CDR1 SGHDN and CDR2 FVKESK come from the germline V gene. Here the CDR3 reads CASSSNRGWETQYF. As DNA, the CDR3 is TGTGCCAGCAGCTCCAACCGGGGGTGGGAGACCCAGTACTTC.